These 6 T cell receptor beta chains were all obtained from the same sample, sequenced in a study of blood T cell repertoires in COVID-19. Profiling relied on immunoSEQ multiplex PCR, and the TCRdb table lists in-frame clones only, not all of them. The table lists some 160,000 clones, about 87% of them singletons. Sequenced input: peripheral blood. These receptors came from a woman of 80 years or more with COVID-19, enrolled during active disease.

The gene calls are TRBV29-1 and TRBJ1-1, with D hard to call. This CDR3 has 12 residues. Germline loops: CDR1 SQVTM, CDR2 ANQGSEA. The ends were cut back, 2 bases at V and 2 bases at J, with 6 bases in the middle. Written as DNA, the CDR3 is TGCAGCGTTGAAAGAGGCAACACTGAAGCTTTCTTT. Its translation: CSVERGNTEAFF.

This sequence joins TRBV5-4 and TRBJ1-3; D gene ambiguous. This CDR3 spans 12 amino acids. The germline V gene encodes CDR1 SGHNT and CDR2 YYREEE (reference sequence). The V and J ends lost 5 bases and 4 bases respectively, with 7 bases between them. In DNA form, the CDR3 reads TGTGCCAGCAGTTCCCAAGGAAACACCATATATTTT. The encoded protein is CASSSQGNTIYF. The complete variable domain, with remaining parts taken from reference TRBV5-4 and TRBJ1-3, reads ETGVTQSPTHLIKTRGQQVTLRCSSQSGHNTVSWYQQALGQGPQFIFQYYREEENGRGNFPPRFSGLQFPNYSSELNVNALELDDSALYLCASSSQGNTIYFGEGSWLTVV.

The CDR3 here is CASSPDTSGGYTF. The CDR3 DNA reads as TGTGCCAGCTCACCTGATACGTCGGGTGGCTACACCTTC. The rearrangement joins TRBV18 to TRBJ1-2; D is undetermined. This CDR3 has 13 amino acids. From germline, CDR1 is KGHSH and CDR2 LQKENI. V lost 3 bases and J lost 7, with 12 bases in between.

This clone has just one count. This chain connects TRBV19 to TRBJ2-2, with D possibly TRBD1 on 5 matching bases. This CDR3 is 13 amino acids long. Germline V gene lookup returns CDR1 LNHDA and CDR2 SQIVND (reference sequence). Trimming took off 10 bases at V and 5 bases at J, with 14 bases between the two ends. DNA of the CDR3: TGTGCCACCCGGCGGCAGGGAACCGGGGAGCTGTTTTTT. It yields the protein CATRRQGTGELFF.

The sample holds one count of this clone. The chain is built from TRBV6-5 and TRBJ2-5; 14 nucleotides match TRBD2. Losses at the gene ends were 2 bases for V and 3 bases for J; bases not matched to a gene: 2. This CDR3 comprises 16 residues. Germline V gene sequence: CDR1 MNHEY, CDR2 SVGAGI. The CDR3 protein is CASSYLGLAGEETQYF. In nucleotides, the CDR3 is TGTGCCAGCAGTTACCTGGGACTAGCGGGAGAAGAGACCCAGTACTTC.

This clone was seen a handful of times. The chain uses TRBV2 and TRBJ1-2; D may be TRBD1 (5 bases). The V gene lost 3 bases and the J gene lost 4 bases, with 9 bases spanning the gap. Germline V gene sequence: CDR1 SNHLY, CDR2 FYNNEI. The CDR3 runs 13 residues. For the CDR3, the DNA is TGTGCCAGCAGTGAGAACGGGGGCTATGGCTACACCTTC. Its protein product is CASSENGGYGYTF.